These T cell receptor beta chains were read from a single sample in a study of OX40 agonist ivuxolimab in advanced cancers. The data were produced by immunoSEQ multiplex PCR, yet TCRdb's version contains in-frame clones alone and is incomplete. The sample records more than 70,000 clones, about 92% being singletons. The specimen was CD4+ or CD8+ T cells sorted from blood, collected in a trial of the OX40 agonist ivuxolimab. The receptors stem from an adult with an advanced solid tumor such as melanoma, head and neck, liver or kidney cancer. CDR3s include the opening cysteine and the closing phenylalanine or tryptophan. The D gene is left open where the match is weak. The size entry is marked missing in some rows and otherwise reads once, few, many or a size class.

d_gene,v_gene,abundance,j_gene,CDR3aa,CDR3nt
TRBD1,TRBV30,-,TRBJ2-7,CAWGQGAYEQYF,TGTGCCTGGGGACAGGGGGCCTACGAGCAGTACTTC
TRBD2,TRBV13,-,TRBJ2-1,CASSPPGLADNEQFF,TGTGCCAGCAGCCCCCCGGGACTAGCGGACAATGAGCAGTTCTTC
TRBD1,TRBV9,-,TRBJ1-1,CASSPTTGYVTEAFF,TGTGCCAGCAGCCCTACGACAGGGTATGTCACTGAAGCTTTCTTT
-,TRBV27,-,TRBJ1-1,CASSSSTGEGAFF,-
-,TRBV10-1,-,TRBJ2-5,CASSGTREETQYF,TGCGCCAGCAGTGGCACCAGGGAAGAGACCCAGTACTTC
-,TRBV5-4,-,TRBJ2-7,CASSRGPGEDEQYF,TGTGCCAGCAGCAGGGGTCCCGGGGAGGACGAGCAGTACTTC
TRBD2,TRBV27,-,TRBJ2-1,CASPAGGPYNEQFF,TGTGCCAGCCCAGCGGGGGGCCCCTACAATGAGCAGTTCTTC
-,TRBV5-6,once,TRBJ2-5,CASSLVVRGQETQYF,TGTGCCAGCAGCTTGGTTGTAAGGGGCCAAGAGACCCAGTACTTC
-,TRBV27,-,TRBJ1-5,CASSLWSGSNQPQHF,TGTGCCAGCAGTTTATGGTCGGGTAGCAATCAGCCCCAGCATTTT
-,TRBV27,-,TRBJ1-1,CASSLVGGGGAFF,TGTGCCAGCAGTTTAGTTGGGGGCGGGGGGGCTTTCTTT